This T cell receptor beta chain was sequenced during a study of blood T cell repertoires in COVID-19. The CDR3 consists of 15 residues. The germline V gene encodes CDR1 ENHRY and CDR2 SYGVKD. V lost 4 bases to trimming and J lost 6 bases, with 17 bases between them. Libraries were prepared by immunoSEQ multiplex PCR; TCRdb keeps only in-frame clonotypes and omits some of them. This table holds about 30,000 clones, around 84% found once. The source is a man between 65 and 80 years old with acute or convalescent COVID-19. The specimen sequenced was peripheral blood. V usage is TRBV10-3 and J usage is TRBJ2-3, with a weak D call TRBD2 (6 bases). CDR3 protein: CAISGGGILVDTQYF. In DNA, the CDR3 is TGTGCCATCAGTGGGGGCGGGATCCTCGTGGATACGCAGTATTTT.